A selection of T cell receptor beta chains follows, all from one sample in a study of blood T cell repertoires in COVID-19. Using immunoSEQ multiplex PCR, the repertoire was profiled, and TCRdb retains in-frame clones only, with some absent. The sample contains roughly 32,000 clones, 90% of which appear only once. Material: peripheral blood. The receptors here all came from a man aged 65 to 85 with active or convalescent COVID-19. The CDR3 runs from the conserved cysteine through the conserved F or W. D genes are given only for firm matches. Size is omitted from some rows. Given values are once, few, many or a class for expanded clones.

j_call,clone_size,v_call,d_call,cdr3_nt,cdr3_aa
TRBJ2-7,.,TRBV4-3,TRBD1,TGCGCCAGCAGCCAAGTAACGGGACAGGGATCTGACGAGCAGTACTTC,CASSQVTGQGSDEQYF
TRBJ1-5,.,TRBV10-1,.,TGCGCCAGCACCCGACACCGCAATCAGCCCCAGCATTTT,CASTRHRNQPQHF
TRBJ2-3,.,TRBV2,TRBD2,TGTGCCAGCAGTGGCGGGCAGGGACTAGCTCAAGGGCCAGATACGCAGTATTTT,CASSGGQGLAQGPDTQYF
TRBJ1-2,.,TRBV19,TRBD1,TGTGCCAGTAGTCCTGGGGACAGGGGGCATGGCTACACCTTC,CASSPGDRGHGYTF
TRBJ1-2,.,TRBV5-1,TRBD1,TGCGCCAGCAGCCATGCAGGGGGGCACCTCTATGGCTACACCTTC,CASSHAGGHLYGYTF
TRBJ1-2,.,TRBV27,.,TGTGCCAGCAGTTTATCGTCTTGGTCCCTATCCTATGGCTACACCTTC,CASSLSSWSLSYGYTF
TRBJ2-2,once,TRBV18,TRBD2,TGTGCCAGCTCGCTGGGACTAGCGGCCAACACCGGGGAGCTGTTTTTT,CASSLGLAANTGELFF
TRBJ1-5,few,TRBV5-1,.,TGCGCCAGCAGCTTGACAGGGAACAATCAGCCCCAGCATTTT,CASSLTGNNQPQHF
TRBJ1-2,.,TRBV6-2/TRBV6-3,.,TGTGCCAGCAGTAACAGACCGTACTATGGCTACACCTTC,CASSNRPYYGYTF
TRBJ2-2,few,TRBV10-1,.,TGCGCCAGCAGTGCAGGCCGATACACCGGGGAGCTGTTTTTT,CASSAGRYTGELFF
TRBJ1-2,.,TRBV18,TRBD1,TGTGCCAGCTCATTGACCGGGACAGAAGGCTATGGCTACACCTTC,CASSLTGTEGYGYTF
TRBJ1-5,.,TRBV5-1,.,TGCGCCAGCAGCTTCGGAGACAATCAGCCCCAGCATTTT,CASSFGDNQPQHF
TRBJ1-1,.,TRBV27,.,TGTGCCAGCAAGCCCATCGAACGGTCTGAAGCTTTCTTT,CASKPIERSEAFF
TRBJ2-1,once,TRBV28,TRBD1,TGTGCCAGCACCGACAGGGACAATGAGCAGTTCTTC,CASTDRDNEQFF
TRBJ1-1,few,TRBV7-2,TRBD1,TGTGCCAGCAGCCCGGACAGGGGTTTGAACACTGAAGCTTTCTTT,CASSPDRGLNTEAFF
TRBJ1-3,.,TRBV6-5,.,TGTGCCAGCAGTTACGCGGGGGATGGCACCATATATTTT,CASSYAGDGTIYF
TRBJ2-7,few,TRBV5-1,.,TGCGCCAGCAGCTTTGGCCTCTCCTACGAGCAGTACTTC,CASSFGLSYEQYF
TRBJ2-7,.,TRBV6-5,TRBD2,TGTGCCAGCAGTTGGGGGGGAGGGCAGGGCGAGCAGTACTTC,CASSWGGGQGEQYF
TRBJ1-6,.,TRBV18,.,TGTGCCAGCTCACCACCGGGGGGGTTAGCTGGGAGACCCCTCCACTTT,CASSPPGGLAGRPLHF
TRBJ2-5,.,TRBV18,.,TGTGCCAGCTCACCACGTCCAGCGACCGCTGAGGAGACCCAGTACTTC,CASSPRPATAEETQYF
TRBJ1-1,.,TRBV7-6,TRBD1,TGTGCCAGCAGCGTAGGACAGGGGAACACTGAAGCTTTCTTT,CASSVGQGNTEAFF
TRBJ2-7,.,TRBV28,.,TGTGCCAGCAATAACGGGGGATTATACCAGCAGTACTTC,CASNNGGLYQQYF
TRBJ2-4,few,TRBV2,TRBD1,TGTGCCAGCAAACGGGACAGGGGGGGATACGGCATTCAGTACTTC,CASKRDRGGYGIQYF
TRBJ1-2,once,TRBV2,TRBD1,TGTGCCAGCAGGGGACAGGTCGGCTATGGCTACACCTTC,CASRGQVGYGYTF
TRBJ2-7,.,TRBV29-1,.,TGCAGCGTTGAGAGGAGGGGGGGGCGGAATCCCTACGAGCAGTACTTC,CSVERRGGRNPYEQYF
TRBJ1-2,.,TRBV20-1,.,TGCAGTGTAGAAGGCTACACCTTC,CSVEGYTF
TRBJ1-1,.,TRBV7-3,TRBD1,TGTGCCAGCCGGGCAGGGGGCTCCAACACTGAAGCTTTCTTT,CASRAGGSNTEAFF
TRBJ1-2,.,TRBV19,.,TGTGCCAGTAGTCCCCAGGTCGATTACTATGGCTACACCTTC,CASSPQVDYYGYTF
TRBJ1-3,.,TRBV28,.,TGTGCCAGCAGTTCTCTGACAGCGAACTCTGGAAACACCATATATTTT,CASSSLTANSGNTIYF
TRBJ2-7,.,TRBV9,.,TGTGCCAGCAGCGTAGCTCCTAATAGCGCCAGCTCCTACGAGCAGTACTTC,CASSVAPNSASSYEQYF
TRBJ2-1,.,TRBV13,TRBD2,TGTGCCAGCAGCGCGTCTAGCGGGAGGGCCTACAATGAGCAGTTCTTC,CASSASSGRAYNEQFF
TRBJ1-2,.,TRBV7-3,.,TGTGCCAGCAGCCCAGGATCGGGGGTGGGTTACACCTTC,CASSPGSGVGYTF
TRBJ2-2,.,TRBV7-9,.,TGTGCCAGCAGCTTGGCCCGAGGTACCGGGGAGCTGTTTTTT,CASSLARGTGELFF
TRBJ2-4,.,TRBV6-2/TRBV6-3,.,TGTGCCAGCAGTTACTCTAGCGTGAGGGACATTCAGTACTTC,CASSYSSVRDIQYF
TRBJ1-2,.,TRBV7-9,.,TGTGCCAGCAGCTTAGACCCCAGGAACTATGGCTACACCTTC,CASSLDPRNYGYTF
TRBJ1-2,few,TRBV6-6,.,TGTGCCAGCAGACTGGTGGGCAGTAACTATGGCTACACCTTC,CASRLVGSNYGYTF
TRBJ1-1,once,TRBV5-1,.,TGCGCCAGCAGCTTGCGTCCAGAGAACACTGAAGCTTTCTTT,CASSLRPENTEAFF
TRBJ1-2,.,TRBV6-1,TRBD1,TGTGCCAGCAGTTTCATCCAGGGGGCTGGGGGCTACACCTTC,CASSFIQGAGGYTF
TRBJ2-7,.,TRBV2,.,TGTGCCAGCTCGAGGTTTCTACGCTACGAGCAGTACTTC,CASSRFLRYEQYF